The T cell receptor (beta chain) described here comes from a study of blood T cell repertoires in COVID-19. Study in general: Some COVID-19 samples were acute and others convalescent; all came from the United States, Italy and Spain. Nucleic acid was either cDNA or gDNA, and it came from T cells, B-cell-depleted T cells, or PBMCs.

How the authors handled the data: For nucleated cells, counts were estimated from reference gene primer amplification. The table came from immunoSEQ multiplex PCR; TCRdb's copy has only in-frame clones and leaves some out. V and J calls and clone size are as listed in that table; D and trimming were resolved from the DNA. This sample carries fewer than 200,000 clones, roughly 90% of them seen once, and the ten largest clones take just under 4%. The TCR sequence derives from a woman aged 60-75 years who had recovered from COVID-19. Specimen: peripheral blood.

CDR3 nucleotides: TGTGCCAGCAGCTTGTTAACGAGACAGGGCACAGATACGCAGTATTTT. Translating gives CASSLLTRQGTDTQYF. The chain uses TRBV5-4 and TRBJ2-3; possibly TRBD1 for D (6 bases). This CDR3 is built from 16 residues. Trimming shortened V by 1 base and J by 1 base, and 13 bases separated the two germline ends. Germline assignment: CDR1 SGHNT and CDR2 YYREEE (reference sequence).